Detailed here is one T cell receptor (beta chain). The target antigen is unknown. This sample is part of a study of T-cell memory formation after mild COVID-19. The study's findings and limits: Confirmation of SARS-CoV-2 specificity was lacking for second-wave clones peaking day 37.

V lost 0 bases and J lost 8, with 17 bases in between. CDR1 SQVTM and CDR2 ANQGSEA come from the germline V gene. This CDR3 is 15 amino acids long. TCRdb independently ran MiXCR on the 5' RACE reads; one entry per CDR3 protein. Of under 400,000 distinct CDR3 sequences listed, 25% to 30% are singletons. The TCR originated in an adult woman who had mild COVID-19 (a few samples of this study predate the infection). Cell type and time point are not known. Sequencing was performed on PBMCs or a T cell subset sorted from them (not recorded which). The rearrangement joins TRBV29-1 to TRBJ2-1, with D possibly being TRBD2 (6 bases). In DNA form, the CDR3 reads TGCAGCGTTGAAGAGCCCACCGGGGGAAGGGATGAGCAGTTCTTC. It encodes CSVEEPTGGRDEQFF.